A single sample gave rise to the 20 T cell receptor beta chains below, sequenced in a study of T cells in localized non-small cell lung cancer. Clones were sequenced by immunoSEQ multiplex PCR, and TCRdb holds only the in-frame ones, with some missing. The sample lists 30,000 or so clones; approximately 90% were seen once. Sequenced here: peripheral blood, sampled before any cancer treatment. Every receptor here comes from a male donor aged 60 or older with stage I lung adenocarcinoma.

V is TRBV7-8 and J is TRBJ2-3, with D uncertain. The CDR3 is 16 residues long. Looked up from germline, CDR1 is SGHVS and CDR2 is FQNEAQ. V lost 3 bases and J 1 base, leaving 14 bases between the germline ends. The DNA of the CDR3 is TGTGCCAGCAGCTTCCGAGGCCATCAGGGCACAGATACGCAGTATTTT. It encodes CASSFRGHQGTDTQYF.

The rearrangement uses TRBV5-1 and TRBJ1-1, with 9 nucleotides matching TRBD1. CDR3 length: 14 residues. Germline V gene sequence: CDR1 SGHRS, CDR2 YFSETQ. After removal of 7 bases from V and 10 bases from J, the junction contained 14 bases not matched to a gene. CDR3 in amino acids: CASAGTTGGSAAFF. For the CDR3, the DNA is TGCGCCAGCGCGGGGACAACAGGGGGCTCGGCAGCTTTCTTT.

The V and J genes are TRBV5-1 and TRBJ2-5; 9 nucleotides line up with TRBD2. Germline lookup yields CDR1 SGHRS and CDR2 YFSETQ. V gave up 0 bases and J gave up 6 bases; unmatched junction bases: 9. The CDR3 runs 16 residues. The CDR3 bases are TGCGCCAGCAGCTTGGGACTAGCGGCTGGGAGTAAGACCCAGTACTTC. Translating it yields CASSLGLAAGSKTQYF. Full variable domain (rest looked up from reference TRBV5-1 and TRBJ2-5): KAGVTQTPRYLIKTRGQQVTLSCSPISGHRSVSWYQQTPGQGLQFLFEYFSETQRNKGNFPGRFSGRQFSNSRSEMNVSTLELGDSALYLCASSLGLAAGSKTQYFGPGTRLLVL.

This chain connects TRBV7-6 to TRBJ2-5; no firm D call. V lost 5 bases and J lost 1, with 5 bases in between. The CDR3 totals 12 residues. The germline V gene has CDR1 SGHVS and CDR2 FNYEAQ. This CDR3 is CASSRSQETQYF. CDR3 DNA sequence: TGTGCCAGCAGCCGAAGCCAAGAGACCCAGTACTTC. The full variable domain, its missing parts supplied by reference TRBV7-6 and TRBJ2-5, is GAGVSQSPRYKVTKRGQDVALRCDPISGHVSLYWYRQALGQGPEFLTYFNYEAQQDKSGLPNDRFSAERPEGSISTLTIQRTEQRDSAMYRCASSRSQETQYFGPGTRLLVL.

This clone was recorded once. The chain recombines TRBV19 with TRBJ1-4; D not resolved. The germline V gene encodes CDR1 LNHDA and CDR2 SQIVND (reference sequence). The CDR3 has 13 amino acids. V was cut by 6 bases and J by 7 bases, with 12 bases left in between. DNA of the CDR3: TGTGCCAGTAGAATGGTTGCAGGTGAAAAACTGTTTTTT. Translating it yields CASRMVAGEKLFF.

This clone was observed a single time. The V gene is TRBV13, the J gene TRBJ1-5; D gene ambiguous. Germline CDR1 PRHDT, CDR2 FYEKMQ (reference sequence). The V and J ends lost 5 bases and 4 bases respectively, with 12 bases between them. This CDR3 is 14 amino acids long. The CDR3 loop reads CASSLGSQNQPQHF. The CDR3 region has the DNA TGTGCCAGCAGCCTCGGGTCGCAGAATCAGCCCCAGCATTTT.

This clone showed up just once. The V and J genes are TRBV5-8 and TRBJ1-2, with TRBD1 matching 7 bases. After removal of 4 bases from V and 4 bases from J, the junction contained 7 bases not matched to a gene. From germline, CDR1 is SGHTS and CDR2 YDEGEE. The CDR3 totals 14 residues. The CDR3: CASSLRQGFYGYTF. CDR3 nucleotide sequence: TGTGCCAGCAGCCTAAGACAGGGCTTCTATGGCTACACCTTC.

The count of this clone is one. V and J are TRBV9 and TRBJ1-4, with a weak D call TRBD1 (5 bases). Germline CDR1 and CDR2: SGDLS and YYNGEE. The CDR3 is made up of 14 amino acids. Deletions cut 0 bases from V and 6 bases from J, with 9 bases between. CDR3 in DNA: TGTGCCAGCAGCGTAGCCGGGGGTGATGAAAAACTGTTTTTT. Its protein is CASSVAGGDEKLFF.

This chain connects TRBV10-1 to TRBJ1-4; 11 positions match TRBD1. Per germline, CDR1 WNHNN and CDR2 SYGVQD (reference sequence). The V segment lost 5 bases and the J segment 2 bases; nucleotides outside the gene matches: 10. The CDR3 length is 18 residues. CDR3 sequence reads: CASSTGTGGWATNEKLFF. The CDR3 bases are TGCGCCAGCAGTACCGGGACAGGGGGTTGGGCGACTAATGAAAAACTGTTTTTT.

For this clone: Other DNA variants within this sample encode the same CDR3. This chain joins TRBV18 and TRBJ1-2, with TRBD1 as a possible D gene (6 bases). This CDR3 spans 16 amino acids. The germline V and J ends were trimmed by 0 bases and 1 base, with 12 bases remaining between them. Per the germline V gene, CDR1 is KGHSH and CDR2 is LQKENI. The CDR3 sequence is CASSPPGGAVNYGYTF. CDR3 bases: TGTGCCAGCTCACCACCCGGGGGGGCAGTTAACTATGGCTACACCTTC.

This chain joins TRBV28 and TRBJ2-2; D perhaps matches TRBD1 (5 bases). Germline V gives CDR1 MDHEN, CDR2 SYDVKM. This CDR3 region has 16 residues. V was clipped by 2 bases and J by 4 bases, with 14 bases between them. CDR3 loop: CASSLGQGGGTGELFF. The CDR3 DNA reads TGTGCCAGCAGTTTAGGGCAGGGTGGCGGCACCGGGGAGCTGTTTTTT.

The chain recombines TRBV27 with TRBJ2-7; D is possibly TRBD1 (5 bases). V was cut by 5 bases and J by 2 bases, with 13 bases left in between. This CDR3 has 14 residues. The V gene's germline CDR1 is MNHEY and CDR2 SMNVEV (reference sequence). CDR3 nucleotides: TGTGCCAGCAGTCTCGAGTGGGGCGCCTACGAGCAGTACTTC. Translated, it gives CASSLEWGAYEQYF.

The V call is TRBV28, the J call TRBJ1-2; D is ambiguous. Germline V gene sequence: CDR1 MDHEN, CDR2 SYDVKM. V lost 2 bases to trimming and J lost 6 bases, with 13 bases between them. The CDR3 spans 14 residues. Here the CDR3 reads CASSLPTDIHGYTF. CDR3 coding DNA: TGTGCCAGCAGTTTACCCACAGATATTCATGGCTACACCTTC.

The V and J genes are TRBV5-8 and TRBJ1-2; the D gene is possibly TRBD1 (6 bases). Germline V gene lookup returns CDR1 SGHTS and CDR2 YDEGEE. V gave up 1 base and J gave up 5 bases, with 12 bases separating them. There are 14 residues in the CDR3. The CDR3 DNA follows: TGTGCCAGCAGCTTGAATTCGGGGACATATGGCTACACCTTC. Its translation: CASSLNSGTYGYTF.

CDR3 region: CASSVDRRGNQPQHF. The CDR3 DNA reads as TGTGCCAGCAGTGTCGACAGACGGGGGAATCAGCCCCAGCATTTT. V is TRBV6-1 and J is TRBJ1-5, with D maybe TRBD1 (5 bases). The germline V and J ends were trimmed by 4 bases and 4 bases, with 14 bases remaining between them. Germline values: CDR1 MNHNS, CDR2 SASEGT. This CDR3 has 15 amino acids.

J is TRBJ1-3 and V is TRBV9, with D unclear. Looked up from germline, CDR1 is SGDLS and CDR2 is YYNGEE. With 0 bases removed from V and 0 bases from J, the gap between germline ends came to 13 bases. The CDR3 consists of 17 residues. This CDR3 reads CASSVAIGRYSGNTIYF. The CDR3 DNA reads TGTGCCAGCAGCGTAGCGATAGGACGATACTCTGGAAACACCATATATTTT.

The V call is TRBV13, the J call TRBJ2-7; perhaps TRBD2 as D (7 bases). The CDR3 is made up of 18 amino acids. V was pared by 1 base and J by 3 bases, with 22 bases between. Germline CDR1 and CDR2: PRHDT and FYEKMQ (reference sequence). The CDR3 region has the DNA TGTGCCAGCAGCTTAGCTAGTACTTCCGCGGGGGCCCTCTACGAGCAGTACTTC. The encoded protein is CASSLASTSAGALYEQYF.

The genes are TRBV13 and TRBJ2-5; 8 bases agree with TRBD2. V lost 0 bases, J lost 2 bases, and 20 bases stayed unmatched. The CDR3 sequence is 21 residues long. Germline lookup yields CDR1 PRHDT and CDR2 FYEKMQ (reference sequence). CDR3 protein: CASSLGLSTSVVFGRQETQYF. DNA for the CDR3: TGTGCCAGCAGCTTAGGCCTCTCGACTAGCGTGGTTTTTGGTAGGCAAGAGACCCAGTACTTC.

The V and J genes are TRBV25-1 and TRBJ1-5, with 7 nucleotides matching TRBD1. Germline CDR1 reads MGHDK; CDR2 reads SYGVNS. The CDR3 extends over 15 amino acids. J lost 2 bases, V lost 6 bases, and 7 bases had no gene match. CDR3: CASRAGGSGNQPQHF. Here the CDR3 DNA reads TGTGCCAGCAGGGCAGGGGGATCCGGCAATCAGCCCCAGCATTTT.

The chain carries TRBV20-1 and TRBJ2-1; D is unresolved. The CDR3 extends over 11 amino acids. The V gene lost 6 bases and the J gene lost 7 bases, with 10 bases spanning the gap. The germline V gene has CDR1 DFQATT and CDR2 SNEGSKA (reference sequence). The CDR3 sequence is CSANLVNEQFF. In nucleotides, the CDR3 is TGCAGTGCAAATTTAGTAAATGAGCAGTTCTTC.